The 5 T cell receptor beta chains given below trace back to one sample, sequenced in a study of blood T cell repertoires in COVID-19. The data were produced by immunoSEQ multiplex PCR, yet TCRdb's version contains in-frame clones alone and is incomplete. The sample lists fewer than 300,000 clones, more than 85% occurring once. Sequenced material: peripheral blood. Receptors originate from a person aged 18 to 30 with COVID-19, enrolled during active disease.

Points on this clone: Other DNA sequences of this sample code for an identical CDR3. The chain employs TRBV2 and TRBJ2-5; 9 bases map to TRBD2. Germline V gives CDR1 SNHLY, CDR2 FYNNEI. The CDR3 extends over 17 amino acids. V lost 3 bases to trimming and J lost 4 bases; unmatched junction nucleotides: 12. This CDR3 reads CASSEPWGAGGIETQYF. The CDR3 DNA reads TGTGCCAGCAGTGAGCCCTGGGGTGCGGGAGGGATAGAGACCCAGTACTTC. The entire variable domain, with the rest obtained from reference TRBV2 and TRBJ2-5, is as follows: EPEVTQTPSHQVTQMGQEVILRCVPISNHLYFYWYRQILGQKVEFLVSFYNNEISEKSEIFDDQFSVERPDGSNFTLKIRSTKLEDSAMYFCASSEPWGAGGIETQYFGPGTRLLVL.

This chain links TRBV5-4 with TRBJ2-7; TRBD1 agrees at 7 bases. Trimming cost V 4 bases and J 5 bases; bases outside gene matches: 3. Germline lookup yields CDR1 SGHNT and CDR2 YYREEE (reference sequence). This CDR3 has 12 residues. CDR3 in amino acids: CASSQQGNEQYF. In DNA, the CDR3 is TGTGCCAGCAGCCAACAGGGGAACGAGCAGTACTTC.

The V gene is TRBV5-4, the J gene TRBJ2-1; 8 nucleotides align to TRBD1. V lost 4 bases and J lost 9; bases outside the gene matches: 3. Germline lookup yields CDR1 SGHNT and CDR2 YYREEE (reference sequence). This CDR3 region has 12 residues. The CDR3: CASSPGTGEQFF. The CDR3 DNA sequence: TGTGCCAGCAGCCCTGGGACAGGTGAGCAGTTCTTC. The whole variable domain, remainder taken from reference TRBV5-4 and TRBJ2-1, is ETGVTQSPTHLIKTRGQQVTLRCSSQSGHNTVSWYQQALGQGPQFIFQYYREEENGRGNFPPRFSGLQFPNYSSELNVNALELDDSALYLCASSPGTGEQFFGPGTRLTVL.

The chain joins TRBV29-1 to TRBJ2-2, with TRBD2 matching over 11 bases. V trimming: 4 bases; J trimming: 7 bases; junction bases outside the gene matches: 5. The CDR3 consists of 14 residues. Germline CDR1 and CDR2: SQVTM and ANQGSEA. CDR3 protein: CSVGSGRADGELFF. The CDR3 DNA sequence: TGCAGCGTTGGTAGCGGGAGGGCAGACGGGGAGCTGTTTTTT.

The rearrangement links TRBV15 to TRBJ1-2; TRBD1 might be the D (6 bases). V dropped 5 bases and J dropped 4 bases, with 14 bases sitting between them. Germline loops: CDR1 LNHNV, CDR2 YYDKDF (reference sequence). The CDR3 is made up of 14 amino acids. The CDR3 DNA reads as TGTGCCACCAGCGACCCAGGGGTGGTCTATGGCTACACCTTC. Residues: CATSDPGVVYGYTF.